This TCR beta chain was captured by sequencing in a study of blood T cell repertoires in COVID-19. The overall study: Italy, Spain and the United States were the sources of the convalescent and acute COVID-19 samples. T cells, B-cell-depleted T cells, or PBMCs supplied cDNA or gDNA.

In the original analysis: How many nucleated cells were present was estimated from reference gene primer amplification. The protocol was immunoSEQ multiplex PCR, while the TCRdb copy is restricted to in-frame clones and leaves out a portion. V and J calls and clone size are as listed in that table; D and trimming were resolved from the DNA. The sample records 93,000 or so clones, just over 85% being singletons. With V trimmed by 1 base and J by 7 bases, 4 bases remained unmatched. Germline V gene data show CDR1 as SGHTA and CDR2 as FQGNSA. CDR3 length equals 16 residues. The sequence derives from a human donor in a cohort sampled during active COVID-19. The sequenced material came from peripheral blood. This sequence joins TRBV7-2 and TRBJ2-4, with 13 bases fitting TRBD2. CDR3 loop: CASSLEGLAGANIQYF. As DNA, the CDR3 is TGTGCCAGCAGCTTAGAAGGACTAGCGGGAGCTAACATTCAGTACTTC.